Given below is one T cell receptor (beta chain) in context. What it recognizes is unknown. The data derive from a study of tumor-infiltrating lymphocytes in primary liver carcinoma. On the study more broadly: Male and female patients aged 30 to 69 years made up the cohort. Roughly 3.65 to 8 million productive TCRbeta reads were obtained per sample, with similar numbers across tissue types. Whole-study findings and limits: Without sorting, CD4+ versus CD8+ T cell repertoires were not compared. Significantly greater top-250-clone fractions characterized tumors relative to blood (p = 0.039).

The study extracted blood RNA from unsorted whole blood and also extracted germline DNA. With around 490 ng total RNA as template and a constant-region primer, TCR beta cDNA was made. Libraries of TCR beta came from three nested multiplex PCR rounds with slightly modified ARM-PCR. It was with TRBV1-TRBV30 forward primers and a C-beta reverse primer that the first two PCR rounds were run, at approximately 10 cycles each. Using its own MiXCR run on the multiplex PCR reads, TCRdb lists one record per CDR3 protein. This table has 300,000 to 350,000 distinct CDR3 sequences, about three fifths appearing once. CDR3 length equals 15 residues. V was clipped by 0 bases and J by 4 bases; unmatched bases: 5. From germline, CDR1 is SGHKS and CDR2 YYEKEE (reference sequence).

This chain joins TRBV5-5 and TRBJ2-3; TRBD1 matches 7 bases. The material sequenced was peripheral blood. The TCR was taken from a woman aged 25 to 45 with primary liver carcinoma and hepatitis B virus infection. The CDR3: CASSLAGQGADTQYF. CDR3 nucleotide sequence: TGTGCCAGCAGCTTGGCCGGGCAGGGGGCAGATACGCAGTATTTT.